This T cell receptor (beta chain) originates from a study of shared clonotypes between healthy human individuals. Study-level findings and limits: Estimated clonotype richness was generally higher in naive than memory subsets.

Sequenced by immunoSEQ multiplex PCR; TCRdb stores in-frame clones only, minus some. The sample shows about 2 million clones, about 95% of them seen only once. Naive CD8 cells lacked CD45RO, underwent positive selection for CCR7 and left out terminally differentiated effector memory CD45RA+ cells. A note on this clone: What it recognizes is unknown.

Germline V lookup: CDR1 LNHNV, CDR2 YYDKDF (reference sequence). Trimming took off 0 bases at V and 3 bases at J, with 6 bases between the two ends. CDR3 length: 13 amino acids. The rearrangement joins TRBV15 to TRBJ2-7; the D is unclear. The sequenced sample was naive CD8+ T cells sorted from blood. The receptor's source is a man aged 18 to 30 in good health. DNA for the CDR3: TGTGCCACCAGCAGAGATGAAATCTACGAGCAGTACTTC. Its protein product is CATSRDEIYEQYF.